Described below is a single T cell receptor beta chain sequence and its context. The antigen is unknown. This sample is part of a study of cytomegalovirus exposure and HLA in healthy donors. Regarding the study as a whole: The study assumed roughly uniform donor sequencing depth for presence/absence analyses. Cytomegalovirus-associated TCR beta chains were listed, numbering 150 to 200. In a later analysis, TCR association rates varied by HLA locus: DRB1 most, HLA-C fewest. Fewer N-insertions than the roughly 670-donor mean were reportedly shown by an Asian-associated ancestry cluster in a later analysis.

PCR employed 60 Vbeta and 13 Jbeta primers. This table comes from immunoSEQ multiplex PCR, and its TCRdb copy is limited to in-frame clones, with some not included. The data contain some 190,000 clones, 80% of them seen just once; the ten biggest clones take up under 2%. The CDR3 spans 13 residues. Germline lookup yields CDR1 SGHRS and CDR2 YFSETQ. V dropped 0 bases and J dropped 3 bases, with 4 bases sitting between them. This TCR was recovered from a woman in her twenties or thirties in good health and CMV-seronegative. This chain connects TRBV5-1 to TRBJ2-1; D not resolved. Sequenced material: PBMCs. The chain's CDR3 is CASSLESYNEQFF. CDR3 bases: TGCGCCAGCAGCTTGGAGAGCTACAATGAGCAGTTCTTC.